The text below deals with one T cell receptor beta chain. What it binds is not known. Trimming removed 3 bases at V and 3 bases at J, with 11 bases between. Germline V CDR1 and CDR2: MNHEY, SMNVEV (reference sequence). This CDR3 contains 14 residues. This sample stems from a study of cytomegalovirus exposure and HLA in healthy donors. PCR employed 60 Vbeta and 13 Jbeta primers. TCRdb keeps only in-frame clones here, not all; method: immunoSEQ multiplex PCR. The profile covers over 85,000 clones, with about 78% appearing a single time and about 3.3% taken by the ten largest. Findings and limits, study-wide: Reportedly, cytomegalovirus status was diagnosed with high sensitivity and specificity.

The J gene is TRBJ1-1, the V gene TRBV27; weak D call: TRBD1 (5 bases). The source of this sequence is a man aged 40-55 years in good health and CMV-seronegative. Sequencing used PBMCs. CDR3 in amino acids: CASSLGPGDTEAFF. The CDR3 DNA follows: TGTGCCAGCAGTTTGGGGCCCGGTGACACTGAAGCTTTCTTT.